Below, 21 T cell receptor beta chains from the same sample are listed, as sequenced in a study of T cell changes during pregnancy in multiple sclerosis. The repertoire was sequenced with immunoSEQ multiplex PCR; TCRdb's copy has only in-frame clones and lacks some. Of 70,000 to 90,000 clones in the sample, roughly 91% were seen once. Source: peripheral blood, taken in the first trimester of pregnancy. These receptor sequences come from a female donor with multiple sclerosis, enrolled in a pregnancy study.

This clone appeared a single time. The V and J genes are TRBV29-1 and TRBJ2-3; maybe TRBD1 (8 bases). Per the germline V gene, CDR1 is SQVTM and CDR2 is ANQGSEA. CDR3 length: 14 residues. V was pared by 4 bases and J by 5 bases, with 16 bases between. As DNA, the CDR3 is TGCAGCGTTGGGGAGGGACAGGCCGTAGATACGCAGTATTTT. Protein: CSVGEGQAVDTQYF.

The chain couples TRBV19 to TRBJ2-2; 8 bases agree with TRBD2. J was trimmed by 1 base and V by 6 bases; bases with no gene match: 7. Germline V gene data show CDR1 as LNHDA and CDR2 as SQIVND (reference sequence). CDR3 length equals 16 residues. This chain's CDR3 is CASRGMRGVNTGELFF. CDR3 in DNA: TGTGCCAGTAGGGGGATGCGGGGGGTGAACACCGGGGAGCTGTTTTTT.

This clone was observed once. The V gene is TRBV5-1, the J gene TRBJ1-1, with 9 bases identical to TRBD1. Germline values: CDR1 SGHRS, CDR2 YFSETQ. Trimming took 4 bases from V and 7 from J; bases not matched to a gene: 8. This CDR3 has 14 amino acids. Written as DNA, the CDR3 is TGCGCCAGCAGCAAGGGACAGGGCATTAGTGAAGCTTTCTTT. It translates to CASSKGQGISEAFF.

The gene calls are TRBV18 and TRBJ2-5; D might be TRBD2 (6 bases). The V end lost 6 bases, the J end lost 0 bases, and 14 bases lay between the germline ends. The CDR3 is 15 residues long. The germline gives CDR1 KGHSH, CDR2 LQKENI. CDR3 nucleotide sequence: TGTGCCAGCTCCCCAATTGGGGGGAACCAAGAGACCCAGTACTTC. Protein product: CASSPIGGNQETQYF.

The gene calls are TRBV15 and TRBJ1-3; possibly TRBD1 for D (5 bases). CDR1 is LNHNV, CDR2 YYDKDF, per germline (reference sequence). Trimming removed 5 bases from V and 4 bases from J, with 15 bases in between. This CDR3 has 15 amino acids. In nucleotides, the CDR3 is TGTGCCACCAGCTTGTCCAGGGCTTCGGGAAACACCATATATTTT. Residues: CATSLSRASGNTIYF.

This chain joins TRBV7-9 and TRBJ1-2; D is possibly TRBD1 (5 bases). V shed 1 base and J shed 9 bases, with 12 bases lying between them. The CDR3 is made up of 13 amino acids. In germline, CDR1 is SEHNR, CDR2 FQNEAQ (reference sequence). CDR3: CASSLERGRSYTF. The CDR3 coding sequence is TGTGCCAGCAGCTTAGAGCGGGGCAGGAGCTACACCTTC.

V usage is TRBV15 and J usage is TRBJ2-3, with 8 bases lining up with TRBD2. After removal of 5 bases from V and 0 bases from J, the junction contained 4 bases not matched to a gene. There are 15 residues in the CDR3. Germline CDR1 LNHNV, CDR2 YYDKDF (reference sequence). The CDR3, as DNA: TGTGCCACCAGCGGGACTAGTTTTAGCACAGATACGCAGTATTTT. Amino acids: CATSGTSFSTDTQYF.

The V call is TRBV27, the J call TRBJ2-7; D possibly corresponds to TRBD2 (5 bases). This CDR3 region has 15 residues. Trimming stripped 2 bases from V and 6 bases from J, with 17 bases between. Germline CDR1 reads MNHEY; CDR2 reads SMNVEV (reference sequence). CDR3 nucleotide sequence: TGTGCCAGCAGTTTAAACCCCCCGCGAGGGCTCGAGCAGTACTTC. As protein: CASSLNPPRGLEQYF.

V usage is TRBV5-1 and J usage is TRBJ2-2; D perhaps matches TRBD1 (5 bases). The CDR3 totals 14 residues. Germline lookup yields CDR1 SGHRS and CDR2 YFSETQ. Trimming removed 6 bases from V and 0 bases from J, with 9 bases in between. The CDR3 bases are TGCGCCAGCACTGACAGCTCGAACACCGGGGAGCTGTTTTTT. It codes for CASTDSSNTGELFF.

The V and J genes are TRBV29-1 and TRBJ1-1; no reliable D call. V gave up 3 bases and J gave up 5 bases, with 19 bases separating them. There are 15 residues in the CDR3. CDR1 and CDR2 from the germline V gene are SQVTM and ANQGSEA. CDR3 coding DNA: TGCAGCGTTGAGGACCGATCTACACGGGAGACTGAAGCTTTCTTT. Encoded protein: CSVEDRSTRETEAFF.

The rearrangement links TRBV27 to TRBJ2-3; 7 bases are a match to TRBD2. Germline CDR1 and CDR2: MNHEY and SMNVEV (reference sequence). CDR3 length: 15 residues. V gave up 6 bases and J gave up 0 bases; unmatched junction bases: 6. The CDR3 coding sequence is TGTGCCAGCAGCTTGGGGGGGAGAAGCACAGATACGCAGTATTTT. Its translation: CASSLGGRSTDTQYF.

The chain is built from TRBV7-6 and TRBJ2-7; 16 bases align to TRBD2. The CDR3 is made up of 19 amino acids. The trim removed 3 bases at V and 1 base at J, leaving 9 bases unmatched. CDR1 SGHVS and CDR2 FNYEAQ come from the germline V gene. The CDR3 loop is CASSLSRGLAGGRSYEQYF. The DNA for the CDR3 is TGTGCCAGCAGCTTGTCACGGGGACTAGCGGGGGGGCGTTCCTACGAGCAGTACTTC.

This chain links TRBV18 with TRBJ1-1; TRBD1 might be the D (6 bases). The germline V gene encodes CDR1 KGHSH and CDR2 LQKENI. With 6 bases removed from V and 0 bases from J, the gap between germline ends came to 11 bases. The CDR3 covers 14 residues. The CDR3 DNA reads as TGTGCCAGCTCCTCGGGACACCTGAACACTGAAGCTTTCTTT. Its protein is CASSSGHLNTEAFF.

This clone was found once. The CDR3, as DNA: TGTGCCACCAGCAGAATCGGGACAGGGGGCTTTGGCAATCAGCCCCAGCATTTT. Its protein product is CATSRIGTGGFGNQPQHF. V gene TRBV15 combines with J gene TRBJ1-5; 12 positions agree with TRBD1. The V segment lost 2 bases and the J segment 2 bases; nucleotides outside the gene matches: 7. The V gene's germline CDR1 is LNHNV and CDR2 YYDKDF (reference sequence). The CDR3 covers 18 residues.

CDR3 nucleotide sequence: TGTGCCAGCAACTTGGACAGGCGCTATGGCTACACCTTC. Amino acids: CASNLDRRYGYTF. The chain carries TRBV6-1 and TRBJ1-2; TRBD1 matches at 7 bases. The CDR3 contains 13 residues. The V and J ends lost 7 bases and 4 bases, in that order; junction bases with no gene match: 6. Germline assignment: CDR1 MNHNS and CDR2 SASEGT.

The chain uses TRBV9 and TRBJ2-1; D possibly corresponds to TRBD2 (5 bases). The CDR3 contains 12 residues. The ends were cut back, 7 bases at V and 8 bases at J, with 13 bases in the middle. Looked up from germline, CDR1 is SGDLS and CDR2 is YYNGEE. The CDR3 DNA follows: TGTGCCAGCGGCCGAGGGTCGGATGAGCAGTTCTTC. This gives the protein CASGRGSDEQFF. The variable domain in full, with the rest retrieved from reference TRBV9 and TRBJ2-1, is DSGVTQTPKHLITATGQRVTLRCSPRSGDLSVYWYQQSLDQGLQFLIQYYNGEERAKGNILERFSAQQFPDLHSELNLSSLELGDSALYFCASGRGSDEQFFGPGTRLTVL.

This chain joins TRBV5-1 and TRBJ1-4, with 9 bases identical to TRBD1. The CDR3 loop spans 17 amino acids. The V segment lost 1 base and the J segment 0 bases; nucleotides outside the gene matches: 4. In germline, CDR1 is SGHRS, CDR2 YFSETQ. CDR3 sequence (DNA): TGCGCCAGCAGCTTGACAACAGGGGGCACAACTAATGAAAAACTGTTTTTT. Translating gives CASSLTTGGTTNEKLFF.

This chain connects TRBV15 to TRBJ2-5; tentative D call: TRBD1 (6 bases). From germline, CDR1 is LNHNV and CDR2 YYDKDF (reference sequence). Between the trimmed V and J ends, which lost 0 bases and 5 bases, there was a span of 13 bases. CDR3 size: 15 residues. For the CDR3, the DNA is TGTGCCACCAGCAGAGATCTCAGGGGTGGGGAGACCCAGTACTTC. It specifies CATSRDLRGGETQYF.

The chain employs TRBV6-5 and TRBJ2-7; D remains unclear. The V and J ends lost 2 bases and 1 base respectively, with 9 bases between them. Germline V gene lookup returns CDR1 MNHEY and CDR2 SVGAGI. The CDR3 consists of 14 residues. The CDR3 sequence: CASSYGPQSYEQYF. CDR3 nucleotide sequence: TGTGCCAGCAGTTACGGGCCTCAGTCCTACGAGCAGTACTTC.

The chain uses TRBV9 and TRBJ2-2; the match to TRBD1 covers 7 bases. The CDR3 is 15 residues long. The germline gives CDR1 SGDLS, CDR2 YYNGEE. J gave up 2 bases and V 4 bases, and 5 bases lay outside the gene matches. As DNA, the CDR3 is TGTGCCAGCAGCATGACAGGGACCAACACCGGGGAGCTGTTTTTT. Translating gives CASSMTGTNTGELFF.

The J gene is TRBJ2-7, the V gene TRBV9; weak D call: TRBD1 (5 bases). This CDR3 region has 14 residues. Germline lookup yields CDR1 SGDLS and CDR2 YYNGEE. The V and J ends lost 3 bases and 6 bases respectively, with 16 bases between them. DNA of the CDR3: TGTGCCAGCAGCGGACAGTTAGGGTTTTCCGAGCAGTACTTC. Protein product: CASSGQLGFSEQYF.